The clone carrying this TCR beta chain was observed at least ten times. As yet, its antigen is unknown. CDR3 size: 13 residues. Per the germline V gene, CDR1 is LGHNT and CDR2 is FRNRAP. V was cut by 1 base and J by 2 bases, with 4 bases left in between. The record originates from a study of T-cell reconstitution after alpha-beta-depleted transplantation in children. Unique molecular identifiers tagged the TCRbeta library. TCRdb passed the PCR reads through MiXCR, listing each CDR3 protein once. The data contain almost 500,000 distinct CDR3 sequences, more than 9% of them seen just once; the ten biggest clones take up 2%. Study conclusions and caveats: A year had passed since transplant, and T-cell counts and diversity by then came mostly from newly produced T cells. Surviving thymic progenitors and recipient T cells were the source of high TCRbeta diversity at day 60 in some patients. Reportedly, roughly two months post-transplant, alpha-beta T cells arose from several hundred expanded graft clones.

The TCR originated in a child aged 2 to 15 with inherited bone marrow failure, due to receive a stem cell transplant. Sequencing used PBMCs, obtained before TCRalphabeta/CD19-depleted stem cell transplant. V and J are TRBV12-5 and TRBJ2-3; D is undetermined. The CDR3 DNA reads TGTGCTAGTGGTTTGGGTAACACAGATACGCAGTATTTT. The encoded protein is CASGLGNTDTQYF.